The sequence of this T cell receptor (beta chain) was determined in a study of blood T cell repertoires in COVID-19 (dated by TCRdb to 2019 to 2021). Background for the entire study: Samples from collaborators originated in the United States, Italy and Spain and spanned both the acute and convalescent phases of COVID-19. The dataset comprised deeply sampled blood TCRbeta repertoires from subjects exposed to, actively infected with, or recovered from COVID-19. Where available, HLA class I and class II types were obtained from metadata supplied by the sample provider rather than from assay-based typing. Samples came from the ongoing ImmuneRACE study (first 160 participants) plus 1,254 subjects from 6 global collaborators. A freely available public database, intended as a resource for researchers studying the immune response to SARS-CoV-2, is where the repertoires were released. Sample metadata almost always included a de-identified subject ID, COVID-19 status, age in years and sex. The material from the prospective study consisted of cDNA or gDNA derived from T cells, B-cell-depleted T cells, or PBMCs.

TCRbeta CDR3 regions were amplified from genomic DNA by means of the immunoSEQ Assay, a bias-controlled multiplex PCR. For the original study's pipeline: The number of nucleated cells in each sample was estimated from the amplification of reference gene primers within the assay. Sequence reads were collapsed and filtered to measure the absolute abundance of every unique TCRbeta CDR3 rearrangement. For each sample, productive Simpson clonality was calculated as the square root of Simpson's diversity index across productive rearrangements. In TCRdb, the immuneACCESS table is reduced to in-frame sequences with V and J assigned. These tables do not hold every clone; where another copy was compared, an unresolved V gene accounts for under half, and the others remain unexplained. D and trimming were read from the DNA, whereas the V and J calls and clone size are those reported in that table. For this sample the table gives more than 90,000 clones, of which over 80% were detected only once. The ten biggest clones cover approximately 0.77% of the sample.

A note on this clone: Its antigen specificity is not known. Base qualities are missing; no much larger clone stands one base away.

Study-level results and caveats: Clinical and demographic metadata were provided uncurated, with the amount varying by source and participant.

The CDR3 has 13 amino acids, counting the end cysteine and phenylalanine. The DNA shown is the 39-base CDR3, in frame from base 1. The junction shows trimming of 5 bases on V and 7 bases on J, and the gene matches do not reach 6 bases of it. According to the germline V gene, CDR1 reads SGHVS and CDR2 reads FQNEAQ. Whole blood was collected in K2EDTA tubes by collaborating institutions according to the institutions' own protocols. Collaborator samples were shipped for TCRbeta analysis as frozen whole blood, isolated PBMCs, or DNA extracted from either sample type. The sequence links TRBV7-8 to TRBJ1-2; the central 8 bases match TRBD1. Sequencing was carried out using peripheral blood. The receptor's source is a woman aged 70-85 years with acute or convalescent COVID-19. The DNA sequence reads TGTGCCAGCAGCCCTCGAACAGGGGGTGGCTACACCTTC. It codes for CASSPRTGGGYTF.